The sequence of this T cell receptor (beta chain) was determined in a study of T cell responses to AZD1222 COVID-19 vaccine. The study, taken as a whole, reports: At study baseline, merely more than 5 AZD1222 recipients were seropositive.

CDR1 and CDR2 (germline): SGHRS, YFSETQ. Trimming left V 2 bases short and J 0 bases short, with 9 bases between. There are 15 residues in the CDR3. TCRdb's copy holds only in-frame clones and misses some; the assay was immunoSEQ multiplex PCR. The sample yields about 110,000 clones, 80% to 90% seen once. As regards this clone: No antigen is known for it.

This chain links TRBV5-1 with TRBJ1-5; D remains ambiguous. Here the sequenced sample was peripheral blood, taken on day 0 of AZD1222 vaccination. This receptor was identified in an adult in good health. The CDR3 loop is CASSLSPDSNQPQHF. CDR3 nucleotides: TGCGCCAGCAGCTTAAGTCCCGATAGCAATCAGCCCCAGCATTTT.